This T cell receptor beta chain emerged from a study of control samples from healthy donors and cancer patients. The CDR3 length is 15 residues. V was pared by 5 bases and J by 0 bases, with 6 bases of the junction left unmatched. Germline CDR1 is SGHTA and CDR2 is FQGNSA. Sequencing was performed with immunoSEQ multiplex PCR; in TCRdb, only in-frame clones are kept and a portion is missing. Of some 74,000 clones listed, 83% are singletons. The sequenced material came from blood. The TCR originated in a man aged 55 to 70 in good health. V usage is TRBV7-2 and J usage is TRBJ1-1; 7 bases match TRBD1. CDR3 bases: TGTGCCAGCAGCCCTGGGACAGCTATGAACACTGAAGCTTTCTTT. Translation: CASSPGTAMNTEAFF.